These T cell receptor beta chains were read from a single sample in a study of early T cells in non-severe SARS-CoV-2 infection. In TCRdb, the 5' RACE reads were re-called with MiXCR into one record per CDR3 protein. The sample includes roughly 34,000 distinct CDR3 sequences, 4.7% seen only once; the top ten take approximately 7.5%. The sequenced sample was whole blood. The receptors originated from an adult who was a healthcare worker with PCR-confirmed SARS-CoV-2 infection or an uninfected control (not recorded which). CDR3s include the opening cysteine and the closing phenylalanine or tryptophan. The D gene is left open where the match is weak.

>.|TRBV7-3
CASSPLGTDTQYF
>.|TRBV5-6
CASSLEGGQPMNTEAFF
>.|TRBV27
CASSLIGRGTDTQYF
>TRBD2|TRBV20-1
CSARHRGGSSYNEQFF
>.|TRBV7-9
CASSTAGTLTDTQYF
>TRBD1|TRBV14
CASAANMAGGAFF
>.|TRBV5-1
CASSPGSSDYNEQFF
>TRBD1|TRBV29-1
CSAEDRALRGGETQYF
>.|TRBV3-1
CASSQDRGSNQPQHF
>.|TRBV6-2/TRBV6-3
CASTRRETYEQYF
>TRBD2|TRBV2
CASSEERGWSGELFF
>TRBD2|TRBV24-1
CATSDFGLAGQETQYF
>.|TRBV7-2
CASSFDRIYNEQFF
>TRBD1|TRBV5-1
CASSAGTGNTGELFF
>.|TRBV20-1
CSAGRDSNQPQHF
>.|TRBV7-6
CASSLGRAARYEQYF
>TRBD1|TRBV29-1
CSVEQTGGSTEAFF
>.|TRBV5-1
CASAREWPQETQYF
>.|TRBV27
CASSSHDGSSYEQYF
>TRBD2|TRBV2
CASERGGNEQYF
>.|TRBV5-6
CASSPGGVGYEQFF
>.|TRBV9
CASSVAPNSGNTIYF
>.|TRBV12-5
CASGLDLRANEQFF
>.|TRBV3-1
CASSQEDRYNSPLHF
>.|TRBV5-4
CASSSFMNTEAFF
>.|TRBV7-9
CASMLAGGHTDTQYF
>.|TRBV5-1
CASSAIPQETQYF
>TRBD1|TRBV3-1
CASSVRDRVYEQYF
>.|TRBV30
CAWSLLAGANQPQHF
>.|TRBV28
CASSWGGAYNEQFF
>.|TRBV18
CASSPGLQRTDTQYF
>TRBD1|TRBV18
CASSSTGEGGNTIYF
>TRBD2|TRBV29-1
CSVSRPGAGSYEQYF
>.|TRBV19
CASMRGANTGELFF